The present entry profiles one TCR beta chain with its context. Its antigen is still unknown. This sample was taken from a study of vaccination effects on CD4 cells after COVID-19. General study findings and limits: Clones that were induced by infection or by vaccine showed marked contraction late after vaccination.

Germline V gene sequence: CDR1 MDHEN, CDR2 SYDVKM. This CDR3 has 12 residues. Trimming removed 11 bases from V and 7 bases from J, with 17 bases in between. Sequencing was performed with immunoSEQ multiplex PCR; in TCRdb, only in-frame clones are kept and a portion is missing. The profile shows fewer than 35,000 clones, approximately 79% of them singletons. The ViraFEST assay expanded antigen-specific CD4+ T cells with viral peptide pools before sequencing. Following culture for ten to eleven days, CD4+ T cells were isolated. Either the mRNA-1273 or the BNT162b2 vaccine was given to participants as two doses.

The clonotype originates from a human donor who received a COVID-19 vaccine. Some clones in this sample may be carry-over from other donors' samples. The V and J genes are TRBV28 and TRBJ1-1; perhaps TRBD1 as D (5 bases). The material sequenced was CD4+ T cells from PBMCs cultured with SARS-CoV-2 spike peptides, taken after COVID-19 vaccination. CDR3 sequence reads: CALGAGRSEAFF. Here the CDR3 DNA reads TGTGCCCTCGGCGCAGGGCGAAGTGAAGCTTTCTTT.